The 20 T cell receptor delta chains presented below share a single source sample, sequenced in a study of gammadelta T cells in human blood. TCRdb fed the RT-PCR reads into CATT to redo clone calling. The table lists several hundred delta-chain clones, 50% to 65% of them singletons, with approximately 25% in the top ten. Sequenced: Vgamma9Vdelta2 gamma-delta T cells from cord blood. The receptor set was obtained from a newborn.

To note about this clone: TCRdb's listed protein matches a much larger clone and diverges from this DNA's translation at residue 4, likely through a read error; the protein shown comes from the DNA. The gene calls are TRDV2 and TRDJ3; 8 bases are shared with TRDD3. V shed 5 bases and J 0 bases; nucleotides not matched to a gene: 2. Germline-derived CDR1 and CDR2 are GEAIGNYY and EKD. This CDR3 contains 16 residues. For the CDR3, the DNA is TGTGCCTGTGGCTGGGGGAGCTCCTGGGACACCCGACAGATGTTTTTC. Protein product: CACGWGSSWDTRQMFF.

Concerning this clone itself: The TCRdb protein, from a much larger clone, departs from this DNA's translation at residue 9, likely by read error; the protein shown derives from the DNA. This chain uses TRDV2 with TRDJ3, with no clear D. The CDR3 runs 16 residues. In germline, CDR1 is GEAIGNYY, CDR2 EKD. This CDR3 is CACDSLSSRDTRQMFF. The CDR3 coding sequence is TGTGCCTGTGACTCACTGAGCTCCCGGGACACCCGACAGATGTTTTTC.

Details on this clone: This DNA translates differently at residue 8 from the TCRdb protein, which is that of a much larger clone; a read error is likely, and the protein shown is the DNA's own translation. The J gene is TRDJ1, the V gene TRDV2; D is undetermined. CDR3 length equals 14 residues. V was shortened by 3 bases and J by 0 bases, with 10 bases between the two germline ends. Germline CDR1 reads GEAIGNYY; CDR2 reads EKD. This CDR3 reads CACDVKPHTDKLIF. The CDR3 DNA reads as TGTGCCTGTGACGTTAAGCCGCACACCGATAAACTCATCTTT.

Judged by abundance, this clone is large (0.1 to 1%). This sequence joins TRDV2 and TRDJ1, with D maybe TRDD3 (6 bases). This CDR3 has 16 residues. In germline, CDR1 is GEAIGNYY, CDR2 EKD. Trimming shortened V by 3 bases and J by 0 bases, and 16 bases separated the two germline ends. The CDR3 sequence is CACDGGTPLYTDKLIF. The CDR3 DNA is TGTGCCTGTGACGGGGGGACCCCGTTGTACACCGATAAACTCATCTTT.

This clone is judged large. This chain links TRDV2 with TRDJ2; D might be TRDD3 (6 bases). Per the germline V gene, CDR1 is GEAIGNYY and CDR2 is EKD. CDR3 length: 15 residues. The V gene lost 2 bases and the J gene lost 4 bases, with 13 bases spanning the gap. Here the CDR3 DNA reads TGTGCCTGTGACATTAAAAGGGATAGGACAGCACAACTCTTCTTT. Protein product: CACDIKRDRTAQLFF.

As to this clone: Given a far larger clone just one base away, this is likely a sequencing read error. The chain links TRDV2 to TRDJ3; 7 positions match TRDD3. The CDR3 runs 17 residues. Germline V CDR1 and CDR2: GEAIGNYY, EKD. DNA for the CDR3: TGTGCCTGTGACACCTGGGGGAGCTCCTGGGACACCCGACAGATGATTTTC. It specifies CACDTWGSSWDTRQMIF.

Comment on this clone: This likely stems from a read error, as it lies one base from a far larger clone. Within the sample, other DNA sequences also encode this same CDR3. This chain connects TRDV2 to TRDJ2; 11 nucleotides match TRDD3. The CDR3 sequence is 18 residues long. J was trimmed by 3 bases and V by 0 bases; bases with no gene match: 8. The V gene's germline CDR1 is GEAIGNYY and CDR2 EKD. CDR3 coding DNA: TGTGCCTGTGACACCGGAACTGGGGGATATGCTGTGACAGCACAACTCTTCTTT. This translates into CACDTGTGGYAVTAQLFF.

This clone has only one observation. This is likely an artifact of a read error, given a far larger clone one base away. The same CDR3 is also encoded by other DNA sequences in this sample. V usage is TRDV2 and J usage is TRDJ3, with 11 bases fitting TRDD3. The length of the CDR3 is 18 residues. Looked up from germline, CDR1 is GEAIGNYY and CDR2 is EKD. The CDR3 DNA reads as TGTGCTTGTGACACCGTACTGGGGGATACCTGGGACACCCGACAGATGTTTTTC. This gives the protein CACDTVLGDTWDTRQMFF.

By frequency in the sample, this clone is large. This sample includes further DNA sequences coding for the same CDR3. The chain is built from TRDV2 and TRDJ3, with D maybe TRDD3 (6 bases). V was pared by 0 bases and J by 0 bases, with 17 bases between. The CDR3 loop spans 20 amino acids. Germline V gene sequence: CDR1 GEAIGNYY, CDR2 EKD. In DNA, the CDR3 is TGTGCCTGTGACACCGTCCGGGGGAACGTTGGCTCCTGGGACACCCGACAGATGTTTTTC. Translated: CACDTVRGNVGSWDTRQMFF.

Comments on this clone: TCRdb's entry gives the protein of a much larger clone, which mismatches this DNA's translation at residue 5, likely from a read error; the protein reported here is translated from the DNA. The chain couples TRDV2 to TRDJ1, with TRDD3 matching over 7 bases. This CDR3 region has 14 residues. Germline CDR1 reads GEAIGNYY; CDR2 reads EKD. Trimming took 3 bases from V and 3 from J; bases not matched to a gene: 6. The CDR3 reads CACDAGTGADKLIF. CDR3 nucleotides: TGTGCCTGTGACGCCGGAACTGGGGCCGATAAACTCATCTTT.

The rearrangement joins TRDV2 to TRDJ2, with 10 positions matching TRDD3. Germline loops: CDR1 GEAIGNYY, CDR2 EKD. Germline trimming cut 4 bases from V and 0 bases from J; bases unmatched to any gene: 4. The CDR3 covers 16 residues. The CDR3 is CACEGLGDALTAQLFF. For the CDR3, the DNA is TGTGCCTGTGAAGGACTGGGGGATGCTTTGACAGCACAACTCTTCTTT.

This clone has a handful of counts. A far larger clone is off by one base, so a read error is likely. This chain connects TRDV2 to TRDJ3; 8 nucleotides agree with TRDD3. The CDR3 is 21 residues long. V lost 0 bases to trimming and J lost 1 base; unmatched junction nucleotides: 13. Germline values: CDR1 GEAIGNYY, CDR2 EKD. The CDR3 region is CACDTVATMGDQSWDTRQMFF. The CDR3, as DNA: TGTGCCTGTGACACCGTTGCTACGATGGGGGATCAGTCCTGGGACACCCGACAGATGTTTTTC.

By share, this clone ranks as large. Different DNA sequences within this sample yield the same CDR3. V gene TRDV2 combines with J gene TRDJ2; D ambiguous. Germline V gene data show CDR1 as GEAIGNYY and CDR2 as EKD. The CDR3 contains 18 residues. Trimming stripped 1 base from V and 0 bases from J, with 17 bases between. Here the CDR3 reads CACDTVELGDPLTAQLFF. In DNA, the CDR3 is TGTGCCTGTGACACGGTTGAACTAGGAGATCCTTTGACAGCACAACTCTTCTTT.

This chain uses TRDV2 with TRDJ3; the match to TRDD3 covers 11 bases. Trimming at V came to 3 bases and at J to 3 bases, leaving 6 bases not matched to a gene. The germline V gene encodes CDR1 GEAIGNYY and CDR2 EKD. The CDR3 is 18 residues long. The CDR3 is CACDALGGYDWDTRQMFF. CDR3 DNA sequence: TGTGCCTGTGACGCTCTTGGGGGATACGACTGGGACACCCGACAGATGTTTTTC.

By proportion, this clone is medium-sized. The genes are TRDV2 and TRDJ1, with TRDD3 as a possible D gene (6 bases). The V end lost 5 bases, the J end lost 5 bases, and 26 bases lay between the germline ends. The CDR3 is made up of 17 amino acids. CDR1 is GEAIGNYY, CDR2 EKD, per germline. CDR3 nucleotide sequence: TGTGCCTGTGCCCCACACGTCCTGGGGATGGAACGAGATAAACTCATCTTT. Protein: CACAPHVLGMERDKLIF.

This clone is categorized as large (0.1 to 1%). The V call is TRDV2, the J call TRDJ3; D is perhaps TRDD3 (6 bases). V shed 2 bases and J shed 0 bases, with 13 bases lying between them. The CDR3 sequence is 18 residues long. Germline CDR1 is GEAIGNYY and CDR2 is EKD. The CDR3 loop is CACDSLLGSSWDTRQMFF. The CDR3 region has the DNA TGTGCCTGTGACAGCTTACTGGGCTCCTCCTGGGACACCCGACAGATGTTTTTC.

Note on this clone: It differs at one base from a far larger clone, so likely a read error. The chain recombines TRDV2 with TRDJ1; 8 bases map to TRDD3. CDR1 and CDR2 (germline): GEAIGNYY, EKD. This CDR3 has 14 residues. The CDR3: CAGDRGYPTDKLIF. For the CDR3, the DNA is TGTGCCGGTGACAGGGGATACCCGACCGATAAACTCATCTTT.

By its share, this clone is hyperexpanded. This specimen includes other DNA sequences encoding the same CDR3. The rearrangement uses TRDV2 and TRDJ3; D unresolved. The germline gives CDR1 GEAIGNYY, CDR2 EKD. The CDR3 length is 18 residues. V was trimmed by 0 bases and J by 0 bases, leaving 11 bases between them. This CDR3 reads CACDTEGSSSWDTRQMFF. Here the CDR3 DNA reads TGTGCCTGTGACACCGAGGGGTCCAGCTCCTGGGACACCCGACAGATGTTTTTC.

This clone is medium-sized in the sample. An end of the junction does not agree with germline; a read error may underlie this. This chain links TRDV2 with TRDJ3; D is uncertain. This CDR3 spans 18 amino acids. Germline CDR1 is GEAIGNYY and CDR2 is EKD. CDR3 DNA sequence: TGTGCCCGTGACACCGCGGCCCGTGGCTCCTGGGACACCCGACAGATGTTTTTC. Translated, it gives CARDTAARGSWDTRQMFF.

Regarding this clone: A far larger clone is a single base away, which makes a read error likely. The rearrangement uses TRDV2 and TRDJ1; a weak D match, TRDD3 (6 bases). The CDR3 is 16 amino acids. Trimming removed 1 base at V and 4 bases at J, with 18 bases between. Looked up from germline, CDR1 is GEAIGNYY and CDR2 is EKD. CDR3 sequence (DNA): TGTGCCTGTGACACGGGGTTGTGGGGGGACAACGATAAACTCATCTTT. As protein: CACDTGLWGDNDKLIF.